Shown below are 11 T cell receptor beta chains from a single sample sequenced in a study of T cells in tumors after PD-1 blockade. TCRdb's copy holds only in-frame clones and misses some; the assay was immunoSEQ multiplex PCR. Among over 60,000 clones listed, around two thirds were seen once. The material was PBMCs, obtained after anti-PD-1 treatment. These receptors were obtained from a human donor with basal cell carcinoma.

This chain joins TRBV12-5 and TRBJ2-7; TRBD2 aligns across 9 bases. This CDR3 region has 19 residues. V shed 1 base, J shed 0 bases, and the junction held 13 bases outside the gene matches. The germline V gene has CDR1 LGHNT and CDR2 FRNRAP. CDR3 nucleotide sequence: TGTGCTAGTGGTTTGGCACCGGGGGAGGAAGCGGGGGGCTCCTACGAGCAGTACTTC. Translated, it gives CASGLAPGEEAGGSYEQYF.

V usage is TRBV28 and J usage is TRBJ1-1; a possible D gene is TRBD1 (6 bases). Trimming cost V 10 bases and J 1 base, with 22 bases left between them. In germline, CDR1 is MDHEN, CDR2 SYDVKM. The CDR3 runs 16 residues. CDR3 residues: CATLYLVTGKNTEAFF. In DNA, the CDR3 is TGTGCCACCCTCTACCTCGTTACAGGGAAGAACACTGAAGCTTTCTTT.

This clone was seen a few times. V and J are TRBV20-1 and TRBJ2-1; 8 positions match TRBD2. V trimming: 3 bases; J trimming: 1 base; junction bases outside the gene matches: 5. CDR1 and CDR2 (germline): DFQATT, SNEGSKA (reference sequence). This CDR3 is built from 15 residues. The CDR3 reads CSASSGDFSYNEQFF. In DNA, the CDR3 is TGCAGTGCTAGTAGCGGGGATTTTTCCTACAATGAGCAGTTCTTC.

This clone was detected a few times. This chain links TRBV12-2 with TRBJ1-2; the table's D gene call, TRBD1, was not cross checked with the DNA. TRBV12-2 is flagged as a pseudogene. CDR3 length: 14 amino acids. The CDR3 region is CASRLIDRAHGYTF. The CDR3, as DNA: TGTGCAAGTCGCTTAATTGACAGGGCCCATGGCTACACCTTC.

This clone was detected once. This chain uses TRBV4-1 with TRBJ2-1, with 10 nucleotides matching TRBD2. The CDR3 is made up of 16 amino acids. The germline CDR1 and CDR2 sequences are MGHRA and YSYEKL. The V gene end was trimmed by 4 bases and the J gene end by 4 bases; junction bases not matched to a gene: 7. CDR3 in DNA: TGCGCCAGCAGCCGGCTTCCGACTAGCGGGTACAATGAGCAGTTCTTC. Translated, it gives CASSRLPTSGYNEQFF.

This chain joins TRBV2 and TRBJ1-5, with D maybe TRBD1 (6 bases). Germline CDR1 reads SNHLY; CDR2 reads FYNNEI. CDR3 length: 18 amino acids. The ends were cut back, 5 bases at V and 4 bases at J, with 24 bases in the middle. The CDR3 DNA is TGTGCCAGCAGTCCCCCCCCTCCGACAGGTAGGACAAATCAGCCCCAGCATTTT. Translation gives CASSPPPPTGRTNQPQHF.

V gene TRBV6-1 combines with J gene TRBJ1-6; D gene uncertain. V lost 4 bases to trimming and J lost 8 bases, with 27 bases between them. This CDR3 is 19 amino acids long. CDR1 MNHNS and CDR2 SASEGT come from the germline V gene. Here the CDR3 reads CASSVKVAQLNPKDSPLHF. The CDR3 nucleotides read TGTGCCAGCAGTGTTAAGGTGGCACAGCTTAATCCAAAGGATTCACCCCTCCACTTT.

The chain links TRBV29-1 to TRBJ2-7; D may correspond to TRBD1 or TRBD2 (6 bases each). CDR1 and CDR2 (germline): SQVTM, ANQGSEA. V lost 2 bases, J lost 4 bases, and 12 bases lay in between. The CDR3 covers 13 residues. The CDR3 loop is CSVEFRGRYEQYF. The CDR3 DNA reads as TGCAGCGTTGAATTCCGGGGGCGATACGAGCAGTACTTC.

V gene TRBV24-1 combines with J gene TRBJ2-3, with 10 bases fitting TRBD2. V shed 3 bases and J 3 bases; nucleotides not matched to a gene: 5. The germline CDR1 and CDR2 sequences are KGHDR and SFDVKD. This CDR3 is 16 amino acids long. The CDR3 DNA reads TGTGCCACCAGTGATCCGCCGGGACTAGCGACAGATACGCAGTATTTT. The encoded protein is CATSDPPGLATDTQYF.

V is TRBV7-6 and J is TRBJ1-2, with 7 bases that match TRBD1. The CDR3 has 14 residues. Germline trimming cut 4 bases from V and 10 bases from J; bases unmatched to any gene: 12. Germline V CDR1 and CDR2: SGHVS, FNYEAQ. CDR3 in DNA: TGTGCCAGCAGCTCCGCCCGGGACAGACCAAACTACACCTTC. Its protein product is CASSSARDRPNYTF.

This clone was picked up a small number of times. CDR3 region: CASSQEAGYTGELFF. The DNA for the CDR3 is TGTGCCAGCAGCCAAGAGGCGGGGTACACCGGGGAGCTGTTTTTT. The chain couples TRBV4-2 to TRBJ2-2; D possibly corresponds to TRBD2 (6 bases). The germline CDR1 and CDR2 sequences are LGHNA and YNFKEQ. Trimming removed 0 bases from V and 3 bases from J, with 8 bases in between. The CDR3 covers 15 residues.